These T cell receptor beta chains were read from a single sample in a study of blood T cell repertoires in COVID-19. Assay used: immunoSEQ multiplex PCR; TCRdb lists only in-frame clones, some missing. The sample lists tens of thousands of clones, 85% to 90% occurring once. What was sequenced was peripheral blood. All receptors come from a woman of 80 years or more with active or convalescent COVID-19. The CDR3 runs from the conserved cysteine through the conserved F or W. The D gene is left open where the match is weak. Part of the rows lack a size; the others show once, few, many or a class for expanded clones.

v_gene: TRBV10-3; d_gene: NA; j_gene: TRBJ1-5; abundance: NA; CDR3nt: TGTGCCACTGGGGAGAGCAATCAGCCCCAGCATTTT; CDR3aa: CATGESNQPQHF
v_gene: TRBV6-5; d_gene: NA; j_gene: TRBJ2-4; abundance: NA; CDR3nt: TGTGCCAGCAAAACGGTTCAGGGGAGTGGAAACATTCAGTACTTC; CDR3aa: CASKTVQGSGNIQYF
v_gene: TRBV5-1; d_gene: NA; j_gene: TRBJ2-2; abundance: NA; CDR3nt: TGCGCCAGCAGCTTAACCTCGGGGTTACTTTCCGGGGAGCTGTTTTTT; CDR3aa: CASSLTSGLLSGELFF
v_gene: TRBV20-1; d_gene: NA; j_gene: TRBJ2-3; abundance: NA; CDR3nt: TGCAGTGCTAGTTTCCAGGGAAGCACAGATACGCAGTATTTT; CDR3aa: CSASFQGSTDTQYF
v_gene: TRBV6-5; d_gene: TRBD1; j_gene: TRBJ1-5; abundance: NA; CDR3nt: TGTGCCAGTAGACAGGGTTACGGCCAGCCCCAGCATTTT; CDR3aa: CASRQGYGQPQHF
v_gene: TRBV7-3; d_gene: NA; j_gene: TRBJ1-4; abundance: NA; CDR3nt: TGTGCCAACACCCGCTGTCAGGCAACTAATGAAAAACTGTTTTTT; CDR3aa: CANTRCQATNEKLFF
v_gene: TRBV5-1; d_gene: TRBD1; j_gene: TRBJ2-7; abundance: NA; CDR3nt: TGCGCCAGCAGCTTGGGGACAGGGGGGAGGGAGCAGTACTTC; CDR3aa: CASSLGTGGREQYF
v_gene: TRBV6-5; d_gene: TRBD1; j_gene: TRBJ2-5; abundance: NA; CDR3nt: TGTGCCAGCACTCAAGTAGGCAGGGGGCAGGGGACCCAGTACTTC; CDR3aa: CASTQVGRGQGTQYF
v_gene: TRBV15; d_gene: NA; j_gene: TRBJ2-1; abundance: NA; CDR3nt: TGTGCCACCACAGGCAGTTTCTCCTACAATGAGCAGTTCTTC; CDR3aa: CATTGSFSYNEQFF
v_gene: TRBV5-6; d_gene: TRBD2; j_gene: TRBJ2-3; abundance: NA; CDR3nt: TGTGCCAGCAGCTTGTTAGGGACTACCTTCCGACCTAGCACAGATACGCAGTATTTT; CDR3aa: CASSLLGTTFRPSTDTQYF
v_gene: TRBV5-1; d_gene: NA; j_gene: TRBJ1-1; abundance: NA; CDR3nt: TGCGCCAGCAGCTTAACAGGGAACACTGAAGCTTTCTTT; CDR3aa: CASSLTGNTEAFF
v_gene: TRBV29-1; d_gene: NA; j_gene: TRBJ2-3; abundance: NA; CDR3nt: TGCAGCGTCGAGGGGGGGGCAGATACGCAGTATTTT; CDR3aa: CSVEGGADTQYF
v_gene: TRBV10-3; d_gene: TRBD2; j_gene: TRBJ2-1; abundance: NA; CDR3nt: TGTGCCACCGGGCCAGCGGGAGCCTACAATGAGCAGTTCTTC; CDR3aa: CATGPAGAYNEQFF
v_gene: TRBV19; d_gene: NA; j_gene: TRBJ1-2; abundance: NA; CDR3nt: TGTGCCAGTAGCCCCCAGGGCGTGGGCGGCTACACCTTC; CDR3aa: CASSPQGVGGYTF
v_gene: TRBV10-3; d_gene: NA; j_gene: TRBJ1-3; abundance: NA; CDR3nt: TGTGCCATCAGTGACGGGGTTTGGTCTGGAAACACCATATATTTT; CDR3aa: CAISDGVWSGNTIYF
v_gene: TRBV5-1; d_gene: TRBD2; j_gene: TRBJ2-7; abundance: NA; CDR3nt: TGCGCCAGCAGTCCCGGGACTAGCGGGGGGGCCGGCGAGCAGTACTTC; CDR3aa: CASSPGTSGGAGEQYF
v_gene: TRBV6-2/TRBV6-3; d_gene: NA; j_gene: TRBJ1-2; abundance: NA; CDR3nt: TGTGCCAGCAGTTACCGACGGGAATATGGCTACACCTTC; CDR3aa: CASSYRREYGYTF
v_gene: TRBV19; d_gene: TRBD2; j_gene: TRBJ2-7; abundance: NA; CDR3nt: TGTGCCAGTAGAGAAATAGCGGGAGGGCCGTACGAGCAGTACTTC; CDR3aa: CASREIAGGPYEQYF
v_gene: TRBV6-1; d_gene: NA; j_gene: TRBJ1-1; abundance: NA; CDR3nt: TGTGCCAGCAGTGAAGCGAGCGCTTTCTTT; CDR3aa: CASSEASAFF
v_gene: TRBV14; d_gene: NA; j_gene: TRBJ2-3; abundance: NA; CDR3nt: TGTGCCAGCAGCCAAGATTTGCCAGGGCTGGGAGATACGCAGTATTTT; CDR3aa: CASSQDLPGLGDTQYF
v_gene: TRBV6-5; d_gene: TRBD2; j_gene: TRBJ2-4; abundance: once; CDR3nt: TGTGCCAGCACCATCAAACTGGGGACTACTGAGTACTTC; CDR3aa: CASTIKLGTTEYF
v_gene: TRBV6-6; d_gene: TRBD1; j_gene: TRBJ2-3; abundance: once; CDR3nt: TGTGCCAGCAGTCTACACCATCCGGGACAGGGTTTTAGCTATACGCAGTATTTT; CDR3aa: CASSLHHPGQGFSYTQYF
v_gene: TRBV19; d_gene: TRBD1; j_gene: TRBJ2-2; abundance: NA; CDR3nt: TGTGCCAGTAGATGGTCCACAGGGGCTAGCGGGGAGCTGTTTTTT; CDR3aa: CASRWSTGASGELFF
v_gene: TRBV6-2/TRBV6-3; d_gene: TRBD1; j_gene: TRBJ2-7; abundance: NA; CDR3nt: TGTGCCAGCAGTTCCCGGGACAGGGGGGCCTACGAGCAGTACTTC; CDR3aa: CASSSRDRGAYEQYF
v_gene: TRBV7-9; d_gene: NA; j_gene: TRBJ2-2; abundance: NA; CDR3nt: TGTGCCAGCAGCTTAGGTTTCAGGGTCATCACCGGGGAGCTGTTTTTT; CDR3aa: CASSLGFRVITGELFF
v_gene: TRBV18; d_gene: NA; j_gene: TRBJ2-1; abundance: few; CDR3nt: TGTGCCAGCTCATCCAACAGGCGGGGAGAGCAGTTCTTC; CDR3aa: CASSSNRRGEQFF
v_gene: TRBV7-2; d_gene: TRBD1; j_gene: TRBJ2-7; abundance: NA; CDR3nt: TGTGCCAGCAGCTCGACAGGGGGCTACGAGCAGTACTTC; CDR3aa: CASSSTGGYEQYF
v_gene: TRBV4-2; d_gene: NA; j_gene: TRBJ1-5; abundance: NA; CDR3nt: TGTGCCAGCAGCCAAGTATCCCAGTCTAGCAATCAGCCCCAGCATTTT; CDR3aa: CASSQVSQSSNQPQHF
v_gene: TRBV7-9; d_gene: TRBD1; j_gene: TRBJ1-1; abundance: NA; CDR3nt: TGTGCCAGCAGCAGGAGACAGGGCCCGAACACTGAAGCTTTCTTT; CDR3aa: CASSRRQGPNTEAFF
v_gene: TRBV5-1; d_gene: TRBD1; j_gene: TRBJ1-2; abundance: few; CDR3nt: TGCGCCAGCAGCCTCGGGACAGGGGGCTATGGCTACACCTTC; CDR3aa: CASSLGTGGYGYTF
v_gene: TRBV29-1; d_gene: TRBD1; j_gene: TRBJ1-5; abundance: NA; CDR3nt: TGCAGCGCCCGACAGGGAAGGCAGCCCCAGCATTTT; CDR3aa: CSARQGRQPQHF
v_gene: TRBV4-2; d_gene: TRBD1; j_gene: TRBJ2-4; abundance: NA; CDR3nt: TGTGCCAGCAGCCAAAGGGACAGAAACATTCAGTACTTC; CDR3aa: CASSQRDRNIQYF
v_gene: TRBV4-3; d_gene: NA; j_gene: TRBJ2-2; abundance: few; CDR3nt: TGCGCCAGCAGCCAAGATCACAGCACCGGGGAGCTGTTTTTT; CDR3aa: CASSQDHSTGELFF
v_gene: TRBV7-2; d_gene: TRBD1; j_gene: TRBJ1-2; abundance: NA; CDR3nt: TGTGCCAGCAGCTCTGACAGGGGCGGCTATGGCTACACCTTC; CDR3aa: CASSSDRGGYGYTF
v_gene: TRBV3-1/TRBV3-2; d_gene: NA; j_gene: TRBJ1-2; abundance: NA; CDR3nt: TGTGCCAGCAGCCAAGGTGGCAGATCCTATGGCTACACCTTC; CDR3aa: CASSQGGRSYGYTF
v_gene: TRBV18; d_gene: TRBD1; j_gene: TRBJ2-5; abundance: NA; CDR3nt: TGTGCCAGCTCACCAACGACAGGGGACCAAGAGACCCAGTACTTC; CDR3aa: CASSPTTGDQETQYF
v_gene: TRBV9; d_gene: NA; j_gene: TRBJ2-3; abundance: NA; CDR3nt: TGTGCCAGCAGCGTAGCGGGGAGCACAGATACGCAGTATTTT; CDR3aa: CASSVAGSTDTQYF
v_gene: TRBV5-4; d_gene: TRBD1; j_gene: TRBJ2-2; abundance: NA; CDR3nt: TGTGCCAGCAGCTTGGACAGGGGGCAGGTCGGGGAGCTGTTTTTT; CDR3aa: CASSLDRGQVGELFF
v_gene: TRBV2; d_gene: NA; j_gene: TRBJ2-7; abundance: NA; CDR3nt: TGTGCCAGCAGATCCAGGGCATTCGACGAGCAGTACTTC; CDR3aa: CASRSRAFDEQYF
v_gene: TRBV3-1/TRBV3-2; d_gene: NA; j_gene: TRBJ2-7; abundance: NA; CDR3nt: TGTGCCAGCAGCCAAGAAGGGCCGGCAGGGTTCGACGAGCAGTACTTC; CDR3aa: CASSQEGPAGFDEQYF
v_gene: TRBV6-5; d_gene: NA; j_gene: TRBJ1-1; abundance: NA; CDR3nt: TGTGCCAGCAGCCAGGGGAACACTGAAGCTTTCTTT; CDR3aa: CASSQGNTEAFF
v_gene: TRBV18; d_gene: TRBD2; j_gene: TRBJ2-1; abundance: NA; CDR3nt: TGTGCCAGCTCACCACCGGGCGGGAGGGTGTACAATGAGCAGTTCTTC; CDR3aa: CASSPPGGRVYNEQFF
v_gene: TRBV19; d_gene: TRBD1; j_gene: TRBJ1-5; abundance: NA; CDR3nt: TGTGCCAGTAGTTCCGGGACAGGGGGGATTCGAAATCAGCCCCAGCATTTT; CDR3aa: CASSSGTGGIRNQPQHF
v_gene: TRBV7-8; d_gene: NA; j_gene: TRBJ1-2; abundance: NA; CDR3nt: TGTGCCAGCAGCTTAGCTGCGACAGCGCTATGGTATGGCTACACCTTC; CDR3aa: CASSLAATALWYGYTF
v_gene: TRBV7-9; d_gene: NA; j_gene: TRBJ2-3; abundance: NA; CDR3nt: TGTGCCAGCAGCTCCCCCGGCGAGGGCCTCGGGGGTACGCAGTATTTT; CDR3aa: CASSSPGEGLGGTQYF
v_gene: TRBV7-2; d_gene: NA; j_gene: TRBJ1-3; abundance: NA; CDR3nt: TGTGCCAGCGGGGGGATCTCTGGAAACACCATATATTTT; CDR3aa: CASGGISGNTIYF
v_gene: TRBV20-1; d_gene: NA; j_gene: TRBJ1-2; abundance: NA; CDR3nt: TGCAGTGCTAGTCTATTAAGGGGCAGGGGCTCCTTTGGCTATGGCTACACCTTC; CDR3aa: CSASLLRGRGSFGYGYTF
v_gene: TRBV5-1; d_gene: TRBD1; j_gene: TRBJ1-2; abundance: NA; CDR3nt: TGCGCCAGCAGCCCCCGACAGGGGGCTGGCTACACCTTC; CDR3aa: CASSPRQGAGYTF
v_gene: TRBV7-2; d_gene: TRBD1; j_gene: TRBJ1-2; abundance: NA; CDR3nt: TGTGCCAGACAGGGGGGGGACGGCTACACCTTC; CDR3aa: CARQGGDGYTF
v_gene: TRBV3-1/TRBV3-2; d_gene: NA; j_gene: TRBJ2-5; abundance: NA; CDR3nt: TGTGCCAGCAGCCAAGAGGGACTGGCTTTTGAGACCCAGTACTTC; CDR3aa: CASSQEGLAFETQYF
v_gene: TRBV12-3/TRBV12-4; d_gene: NA; j_gene: TRBJ2-2; abundance: NA; CDR3nt: TGTGCCAGCTCCCGGGTGGCCGGGGAGCTGTTTTTT; CDR3aa: CASSRVAGELFF
v_gene: TRBV10-3; d_gene: TRBD2; j_gene: TRBJ2-7; abundance: NA; CDR3nt: TGTGCCATCAGGTCCGTCGGCGGGAGTTCCGAGCAGTACTTC; CDR3aa: CAIRSVGGSSEQYF
v_gene: TRBV12-5; d_gene: NA; j_gene: TRBJ1-1; abundance: NA; CDR3nt: TGTGCTAGTGGTTTGGTACGAACAGGGTTTATAGAAGCTTTCTTT; CDR3aa: CASGLVRTGFIEAFF
v_gene: TRBV21-1; d_gene: NA; j_gene: TRBJ1-2; abundance: NA; CDR3nt: TGTGCCAGCAGCAGGCTAGCGGGACAGGCCCTCTATGGCTACACCTTC; CDR3aa: CASSRLAGQALYGYTF
v_gene: TRBV7-6; d_gene: NA; j_gene: TRBJ1-3; abundance: NA; CDR3nt: TGTGCCAGCAGCTTAGGAGGACAGAGCTCTGGAAACACCATATATTTT; CDR3aa: CASSLGGQSSGNTIYF
v_gene: TRBV6-5; d_gene: NA; j_gene: TRBJ1-3; abundance: few; CDR3nt: TGTGCCAGCAGTTACTCGACGCTACAGGCTGGAAACACCATATATTTT; CDR3aa: CASSYSTLQAGNTIYF
v_gene: TRBV4-3; d_gene: TRBD2; j_gene: TRBJ2-7; abundance: NA; CDR3nt: TGCGCCAGCAGCCAAGTCCAACTAGCGGGGAACGAGCAGTACTTC; CDR3aa: CASSQVQLAGNEQYF
v_gene: TRBV10-1; d_gene: TRBD1; j_gene: TRBJ1-1; abundance: NA; CDR3nt: TGCGCCAGCAGTGAGAACAGGGGGATAACTGAAGCTTTCTTT; CDR3aa: CASSENRGITEAFF
v_gene: TRBV6-5; d_gene: NA; j_gene: TRBJ2-1; abundance: once; CDR3nt: TGTGCCAGCAGTTACTCCACAGGCTACAATGAGCAGTTCTTC; CDR3aa: CASSYSTGYNEQFF